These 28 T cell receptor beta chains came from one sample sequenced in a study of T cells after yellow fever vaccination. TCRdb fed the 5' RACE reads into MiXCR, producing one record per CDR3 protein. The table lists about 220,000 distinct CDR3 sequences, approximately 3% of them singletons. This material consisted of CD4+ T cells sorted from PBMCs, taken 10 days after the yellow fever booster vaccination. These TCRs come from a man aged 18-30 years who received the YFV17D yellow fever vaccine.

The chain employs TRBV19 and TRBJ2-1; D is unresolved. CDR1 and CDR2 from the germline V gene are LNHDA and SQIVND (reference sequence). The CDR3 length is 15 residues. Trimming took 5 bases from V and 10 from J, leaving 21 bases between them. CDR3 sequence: CASSLPRPPPEEQFF. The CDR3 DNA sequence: TGTGCCAGTAGTCTCCCTCGACCCCCTCCCGAGGAGCAGTTCTTC.

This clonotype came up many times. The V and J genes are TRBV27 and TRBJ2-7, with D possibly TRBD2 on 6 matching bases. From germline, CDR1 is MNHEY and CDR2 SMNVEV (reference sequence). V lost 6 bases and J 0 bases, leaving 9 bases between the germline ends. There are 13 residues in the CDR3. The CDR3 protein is CASSRDSSYEQYF. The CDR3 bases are TGTGCCAGCAGCCGGGACTCCTCCTACGAGCAGTACTTC.

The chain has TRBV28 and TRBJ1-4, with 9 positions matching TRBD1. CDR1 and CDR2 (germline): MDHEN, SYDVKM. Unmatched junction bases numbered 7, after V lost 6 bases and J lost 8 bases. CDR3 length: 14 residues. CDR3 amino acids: CASSKTGGGEKLFF. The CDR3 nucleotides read TGTGCCAGCAGCAAGACAGGGGGGGGCGAAAAACTGTTTTTT.

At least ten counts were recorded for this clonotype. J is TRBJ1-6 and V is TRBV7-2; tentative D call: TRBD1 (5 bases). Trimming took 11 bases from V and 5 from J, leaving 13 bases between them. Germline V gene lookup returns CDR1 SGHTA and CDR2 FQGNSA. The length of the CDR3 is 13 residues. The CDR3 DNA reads TGTGCCGGGAGAGGGGTCAATAATTCACCCCTCCACTTT. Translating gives CAGRGVNNSPLHF.

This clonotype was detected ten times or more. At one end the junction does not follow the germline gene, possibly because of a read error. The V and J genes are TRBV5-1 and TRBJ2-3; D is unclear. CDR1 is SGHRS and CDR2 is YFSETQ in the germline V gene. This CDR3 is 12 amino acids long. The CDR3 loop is CASSFYTDTQYF. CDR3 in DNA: TGTGCCAGCAGTTTCTACACAGATACGCAGTATTTT. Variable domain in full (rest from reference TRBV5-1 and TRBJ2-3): KAGVTQTPRYLIKTRGQQVTLSCSPISGHRSVSWYQQTPGQGLQFLFEYFSETQRNKGNFPGRFSGRQFSNSRSEMNVSTLELGDSALYLCASSFYTDTQYFGPGTRLTVL.

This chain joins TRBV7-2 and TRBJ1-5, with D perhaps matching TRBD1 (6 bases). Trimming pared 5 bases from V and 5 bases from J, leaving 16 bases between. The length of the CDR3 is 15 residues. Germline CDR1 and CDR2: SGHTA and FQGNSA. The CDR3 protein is CASSAASGVDQPQHF. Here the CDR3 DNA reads TGTGCCAGCAGCGCCGCTTCAGGGGTAGATCAGCCCCAGCATTTT. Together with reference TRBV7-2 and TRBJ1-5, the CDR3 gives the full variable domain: GAGVSQSPSNKVTEKGKDVELRCDPISGHTALYWYRQSLGQGLEFLIYFQGNSAPDKSGLPSDRFSAERTGGSVSTLTIQRTQQEDSAVYLCASSAASGVDQPQHFGDGTRLSIL.

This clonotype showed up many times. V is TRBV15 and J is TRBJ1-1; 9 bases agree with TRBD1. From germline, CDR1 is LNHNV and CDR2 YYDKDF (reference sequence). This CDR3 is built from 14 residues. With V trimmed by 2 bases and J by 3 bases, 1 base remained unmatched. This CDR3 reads CATSRTGGDTEAFF. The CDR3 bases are TGTGCCACCAGCAGAACAGGGGGCGACACTGAAGCTTTCTTT.

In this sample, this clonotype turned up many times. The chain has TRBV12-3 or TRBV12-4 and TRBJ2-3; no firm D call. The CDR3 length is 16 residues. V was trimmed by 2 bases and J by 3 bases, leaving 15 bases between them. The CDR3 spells CASSLFRARSTDTQYF. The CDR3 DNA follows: TGTGCCAGCAGTTTATTCCGCGCGCGGAGTACAGATACGCAGTATTTT.

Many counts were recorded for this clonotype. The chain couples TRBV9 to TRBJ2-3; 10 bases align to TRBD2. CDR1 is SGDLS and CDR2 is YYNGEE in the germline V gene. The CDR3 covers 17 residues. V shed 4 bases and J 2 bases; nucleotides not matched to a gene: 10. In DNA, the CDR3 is TGTGCCAGCAGCTCCCGCGTCCTAGCGGGGGTCACAGATACGCAGTATTTT. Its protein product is CASSSRVLAGVTDTQYF.

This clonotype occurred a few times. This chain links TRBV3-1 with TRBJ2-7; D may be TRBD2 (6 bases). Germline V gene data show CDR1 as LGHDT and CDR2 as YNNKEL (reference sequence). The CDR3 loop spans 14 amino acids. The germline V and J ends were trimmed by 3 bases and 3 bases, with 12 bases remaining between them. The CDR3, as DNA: TGTGCCAGCAGCCAGGGCCACGGGGGCTACGAGCAGTACTTC. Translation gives CASSQGHGGYEQYF.

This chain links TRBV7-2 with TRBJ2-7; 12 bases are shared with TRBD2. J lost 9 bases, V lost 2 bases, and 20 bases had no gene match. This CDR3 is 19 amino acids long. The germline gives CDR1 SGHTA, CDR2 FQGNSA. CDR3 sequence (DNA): TGTGCCAGCAGCTTAATGGCTTCGGCTAGCGGGGGGGCCTCAGAGGGGCAGTACTTC. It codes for CASSLMASASGGASEGQYF.

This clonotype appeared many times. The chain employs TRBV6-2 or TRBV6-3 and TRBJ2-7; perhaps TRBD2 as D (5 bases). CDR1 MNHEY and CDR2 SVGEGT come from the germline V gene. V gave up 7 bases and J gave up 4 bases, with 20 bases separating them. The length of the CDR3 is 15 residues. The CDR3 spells CASTYERSPLYEQYF. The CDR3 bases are TGTGCCAGCACCTACGAGCGGTCACCGCTTTACGAGCAGTACTTC.

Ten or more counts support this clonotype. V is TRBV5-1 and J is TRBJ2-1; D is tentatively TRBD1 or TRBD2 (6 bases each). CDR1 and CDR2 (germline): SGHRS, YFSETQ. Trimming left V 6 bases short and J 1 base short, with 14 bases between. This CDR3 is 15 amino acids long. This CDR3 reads CASKLEGVSYNEQFF. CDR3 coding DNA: TGCGCCAGCAAGTTGGAGGGGGTATCCTACAATGAGCAGTTCTTC.

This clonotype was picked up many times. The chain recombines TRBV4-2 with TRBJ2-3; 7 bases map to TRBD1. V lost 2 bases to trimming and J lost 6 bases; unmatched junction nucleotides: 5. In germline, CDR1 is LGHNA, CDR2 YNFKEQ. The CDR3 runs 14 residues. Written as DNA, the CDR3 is TGTGCCAGCAGCCAACCAGGGGGAATTGATACGCAGTATTTT. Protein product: CASSQPGGIDTQYF.

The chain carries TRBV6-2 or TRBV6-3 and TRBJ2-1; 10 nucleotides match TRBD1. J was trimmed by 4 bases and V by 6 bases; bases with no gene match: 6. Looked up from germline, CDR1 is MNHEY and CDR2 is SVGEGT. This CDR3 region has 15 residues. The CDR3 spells CASRHPGQGYNEQFF. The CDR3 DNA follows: TGTGCCAGCAGACACCCGGGACAGGGGTACAATGAGCAGTTCTTC.

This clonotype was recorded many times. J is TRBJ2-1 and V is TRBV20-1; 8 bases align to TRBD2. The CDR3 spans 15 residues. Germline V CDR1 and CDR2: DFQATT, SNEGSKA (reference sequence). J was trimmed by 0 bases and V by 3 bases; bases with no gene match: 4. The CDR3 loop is CSARLAGFSYNEQFF. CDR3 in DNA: TGCAGTGCTAGGTTAGCGGGGTTCTCCTACAATGAGCAGTTCTTC.

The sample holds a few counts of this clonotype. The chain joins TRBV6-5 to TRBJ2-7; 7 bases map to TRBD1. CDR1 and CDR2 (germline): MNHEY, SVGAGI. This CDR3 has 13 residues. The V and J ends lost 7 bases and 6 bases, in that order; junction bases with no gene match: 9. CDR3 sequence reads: CASNGYRGIEQYF. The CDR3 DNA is TGTGCCAGCAACGGGTACAGGGGAATCGAGCAGTACTTC.

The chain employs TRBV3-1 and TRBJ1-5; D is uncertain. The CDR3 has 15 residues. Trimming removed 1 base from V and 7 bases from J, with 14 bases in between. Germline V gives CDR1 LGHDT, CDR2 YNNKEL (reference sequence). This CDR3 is CASSQVHGPEQPQHF. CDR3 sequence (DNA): TGTGCCAGCAGCCAAGTTCATGGCCCCGAACAGCCCCAGCATTTT.

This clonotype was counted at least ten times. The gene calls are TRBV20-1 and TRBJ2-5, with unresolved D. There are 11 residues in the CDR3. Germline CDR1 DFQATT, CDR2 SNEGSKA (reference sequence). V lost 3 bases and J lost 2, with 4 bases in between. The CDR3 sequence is CSARVQETQYF. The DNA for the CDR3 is TGCAGTGCTAGGGTACAAGAGACCCAGTACTTC.

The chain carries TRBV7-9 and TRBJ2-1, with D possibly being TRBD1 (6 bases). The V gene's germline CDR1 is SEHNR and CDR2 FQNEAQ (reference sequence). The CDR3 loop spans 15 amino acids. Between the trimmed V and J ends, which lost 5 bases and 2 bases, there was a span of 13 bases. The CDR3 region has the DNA TGTGCCAGCAGCCGGTCCGGGACAACCTACAATGAGCAGTTCTTC. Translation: CASSRSGTTYNEQFF.

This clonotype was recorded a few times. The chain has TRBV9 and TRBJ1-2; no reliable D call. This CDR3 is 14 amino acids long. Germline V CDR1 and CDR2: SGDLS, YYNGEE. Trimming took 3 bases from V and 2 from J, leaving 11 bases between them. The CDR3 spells CASSANAGNYGYTF. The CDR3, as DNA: TGTGCCAGCAGCGCCAACGCAGGCAACTATGGCTACACCTTC. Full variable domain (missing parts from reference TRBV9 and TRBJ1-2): DSGVTQTPKHLITATGQRVTLRCSPRSGDLSVYWYQQSLDQGLQFLIQYYNGEERAKGNILERFSAQQFPDLHSELNLSSLELGDSALYFCASSANAGNYGYTFGSGTRLTVV.

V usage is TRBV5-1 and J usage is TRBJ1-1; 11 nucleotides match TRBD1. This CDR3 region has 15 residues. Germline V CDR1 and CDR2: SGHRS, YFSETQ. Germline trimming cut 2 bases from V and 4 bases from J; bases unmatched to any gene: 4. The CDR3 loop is CASSLGTGGVTEAFF. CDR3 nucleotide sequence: TGCGCCAGCAGCTTAGGGACAGGGGGTGTCACTGAAGCTTTCTTT.

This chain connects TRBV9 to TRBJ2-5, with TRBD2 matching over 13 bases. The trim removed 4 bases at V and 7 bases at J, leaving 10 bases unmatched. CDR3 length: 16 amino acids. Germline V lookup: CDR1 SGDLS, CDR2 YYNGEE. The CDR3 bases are TGTGCCAGCAGCCCTGGACTAGCGGGGGCCGGGGGGACCCAGTACTTC. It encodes CASSPGLAGAGGTQYF.

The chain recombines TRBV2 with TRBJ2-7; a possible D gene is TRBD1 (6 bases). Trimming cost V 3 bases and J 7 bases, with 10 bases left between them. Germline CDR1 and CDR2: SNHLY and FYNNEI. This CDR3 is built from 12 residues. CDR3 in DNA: TGTGCCAGCAGTGACAGGGGACCGGAGCAGTACGTC. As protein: CASSDRGPEQYV.

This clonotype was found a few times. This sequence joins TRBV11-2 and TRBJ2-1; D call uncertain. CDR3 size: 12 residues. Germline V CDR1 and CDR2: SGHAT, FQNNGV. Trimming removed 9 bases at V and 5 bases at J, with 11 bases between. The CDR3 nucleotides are TGTGCCAGTGGCTCGGTAAACAATGAGCAGTTCTTC. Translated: CASGSVNNEQFF.

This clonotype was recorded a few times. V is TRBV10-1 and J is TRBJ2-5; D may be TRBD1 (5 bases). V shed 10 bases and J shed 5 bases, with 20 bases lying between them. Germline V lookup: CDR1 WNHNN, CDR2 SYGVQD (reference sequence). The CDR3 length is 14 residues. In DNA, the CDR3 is TGCGCCACCAGAGAGGACATTCTCGAGGAGACCCAGTACTTC. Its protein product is CATREDILEETQYF.

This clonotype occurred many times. The CDR3 region has the DNA TGTGCCAGCAGTTGGGGAAGTGGAGTCTACAATGAGCAGTTCTTC. It encodes CASSWGSGVYNEQFF. The V gene is TRBV28, the J gene TRBJ2-1; D remains unclear. Germline V gene data show CDR1 as MDHEN and CDR2 as SYDVKM. The ends were cut back, 4 bases at V and 3 bases at J, with 13 bases in the middle. The CDR3 length is 15 residues. Full variable domain (remainder filled in from reference TRBV28 and TRBJ2-1): DVKVTQSSRYLVKRTGEKVFLECVQDMDHENMFWYRQDPGLGLRLIYFSYDVKMKEKGDIPEGYSVSREKKERFSLILESASTNQTSMYLCASSWGSGVYNEQFFGPGTRLTVL.

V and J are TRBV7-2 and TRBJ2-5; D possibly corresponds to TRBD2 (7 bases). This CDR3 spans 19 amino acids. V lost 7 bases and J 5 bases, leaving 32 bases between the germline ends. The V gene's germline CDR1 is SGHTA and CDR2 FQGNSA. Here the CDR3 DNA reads TGTGCCAGCACCTTGGGGGACACTAGGGTGGCGGGGGTTGGGGAGACCCAGTACTTC. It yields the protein CASTLGDTRVAGVGETQYF.